The rows below give T cell receptor beta chains drawn from one sample of a study of T cells after yellow fever vaccination. Using its own MiXCR run on the 5' RACE reads, TCRdb lists one record per CDR3 protein. The sample lists around 120,000 distinct CDR3 sequences, more than 5.5% seen once, with over 2.5% in the top ten. Source: CD4+ T cells sorted from PBMCs, taken more than 40 days after the first yellow fever vaccination. Source of these receptors: a man in his late teens or twenties who received the YFV17D yellow fever vaccine. CDR3s include the opening cysteine and the closing phenylalanine or tryptophan. The order of the fields is clone size, J gene, D gene, V gene, CDR3 DNA, CDR3 protein. D genes are given only for firm matches. Clone size is given for some rows only: seen once, a few or many times, or a class if the clone is expanded.

size: few
J: TRBJ2-2
D: .
V: TRBV7-2
DNA: TGTGCCAGCAGCGGAAAAATTATCTCATCGAGCACCGGGGAGCTGTTTTTT
CDR3: CASSGKIISSSTGELFF

size: many
J: TRBJ1-5
D: .
V: TRBV7-2
DNA: TGTGCCAGCAGCCCGGGGGTAGCAGTCAGTCAGCCCCAGCATTTT
CDR3: CASSPGVAVSQPQHF

size: many
J: TRBJ2-3
D: .
V: TRBV5-1
DNA: TGCGCCAGCAGCTTAAAAGCTTCCTTCTCAGATACGCAGTATTTT
CDR3: CASSLKASFSDTQYF

size: few
J: TRBJ2-2
D: TRBD1
V: TRBV5-4
DNA: TGTGCCAGCAGCTCGGGACAGTTCACCGGGGAGCTGTTTTTT
CDR3: CASSSGQFTGELFF

size: many
J: TRBJ2-3
D: .
V: TRBV5-1
DNA: TGCGCCAGCAGTTCTTTCACAGATACGCAGTATTTT
CDR3: CASSSFTDTQYF

size: many
J: TRBJ1-6
D: .
V: TRBV12-3/TRBV12-4
DNA: TGTGCCAGCAGTTTAGCTGGGGAGAATTCACCCCTCCACTTT
CDR3: CASSLAGENSPLHF

size: many
J: TRBJ1-1
D: .
V: TRBV7-2
DNA: TGTGCCAGCAGCTTTGCTATCGACAGGAACACTGAAGCTTTCTTT
CDR3: CASSFAIDRNTEAFF

size: many
J: TRBJ1-3
D: .
V: TRBV7-2
DNA: TGTGCCAGCTCCCCTTTGGTGAGCTCTGGAAACACCATATATTTT
CDR3: CASSPLVSSGNTIYF

size: many
J: TRBJ2-5
D: TRBD2
V: TRBV19
DNA: TGTGCCACAGGACTAGCTGCAGAGACCCAGTACTTC
CDR3: CATGLAAETQYF

size: many
J: TRBJ1-6
D: .
V: TRBV6-4
DNA: TGTGCCAGCAGTGACTCGTCGGTACACCTCCACTTT
CDR3: CASSDSSVHLHF

size: many
J: TRBJ1-5
D: .
V: TRBV3-1
DNA: TGTGCCAGCAGCCAAAGAGAGAATCAGCCCCAGCATTTT
CDR3: CASSQRENQPQHF

size: .
J: TRBJ1-5
D: TRBD1
V: TRBV29-1
DNA: TGCAGCGTTTCTACAGGGGGCCTAGGTCAGCCCCAGCATTTT
CDR3: CSVSTGGLGQPQHF

size: many
J: TRBJ2-2
D: .
V: TRBV3-1
DNA: TGTGCCAGCAGCCCGTTTTTGGGGGGAACGAACACCGGGGAGCTGTTTTTT
CDR3: CASSPFLGGTNTGELFF

size: many
J: TRBJ2-3
D: .
V: TRBV20-1
DNA: TGCAGTGCTAGAGTACAGGGCACAGATACGCAGTATTTT
CDR3: CSARVQGTDTQYF

size: many
J: TRBJ2-5
D: .
V: TRBV7-2
DNA: TGTGCCAGCAGCCGAGCTATAGGGGAGACCCAGTACTTC
CDR3: CASSRAIGETQYF

size: many
J: TRBJ2-3
D: .
V: TRBV20-1
DNA: TGCAGTGCTAGGCCTAACGGGTGGAGGAATACGCAGTATTTT
CDR3: CSARPNGWRNTQYF

size: many
J: TRBJ1-2
D: .
V: TRBV10-3
DNA: TGTGCCATCAGTGAGTCGCGGGGGATAAGTAACTATGGCTACACCTTC
CDR3: CAISESRGISNYGYTF

size: .
J: TRBJ1-2
D: .
V: TRBV5-1
DNA: TGCGCCAGCAGCTTGGTTGGGGACTATGGCTACACCTTC
CDR3: CASSLVGDYGYTF

size: many
J: TRBJ1-2
D: TRBD1
V: TRBV20-1
DNA: TGCAGTGCCCCGGGACAGGGGGCATTTGGCTACACCTTC
CDR3: CSAPGQGAFGYTF

size: many
J: TRBJ1-5
D: .
V: TRBV6-2/TRBV6-3
DNA: TGTGCCAGCAGTTACGGCGCAGGGGTGGGTCGCCAGCCCCAGCATTTT
CDR3: CASSYGAGVGRQPQHF

size: few
J: TRBJ2-2
D: TRBD2
V: TRBV20-1
DNA: TGCAGTGCTAGGAGGACCGGGGCGGGGGCCGGGGAGCTGTTTTTT
CDR3: CSARRTGAGAGELFF

size: many
J: TRBJ2-5
D: .
V: TRBV6-1
DNA: TGTGCCAGCAGTTCTACAACGGAGACCCAGTACTTC
CDR3: CASSSTTETQYF

size: many
J: TRBJ2-7
D: .
V: TRBV9
DNA: TGTGCCAGCAGCGTAGGGGCTAGTCCTTCCGAGCAGTACTTC
CDR3: CASSVGASPSEQYF

size: many
J: TRBJ1-6
D: .
V: TRBV5-1
DNA: TGCGCCAGCAGCTTGGCCGTGATGGGGGCATATTCACCCCTCCACTTT
CDR3: CASSLAVMGAYSPLHF

size: many
J: TRBJ2-3
D: .
V: TRBV28
DNA: TGTGCCAGCAGTTTCTGGGGCGCGAGGGCAGATACGCAGTATTTT
CDR3: CASSFWGARADTQYF

size: many
J: TRBJ2-6
D: TRBD1
V: TRBV11-2
DNA: TGTGCCAGCAGCTTGCTACAGGGGCGACGTGGGGCCAACGTCCTGACTTTC
CDR3: CASSLLQGRRGANVLTF

size: many
J: TRBJ1-1
D: TRBD1
V: TRBV5-4
DNA: TGTGCCAGTAATAAGGGGGCTGTCGACACTGAAGCTTTCTTT
CDR3: CASNKGAVDTEAFF

size: many
J: TRBJ1-2
D: .
V: TRBV9
DNA: TGTGCCAGCAGCGTAGACGAGGGATACTATGGCTACACCTTC
CDR3: CASSVDEGYYGYTF

size: many
J: TRBJ1-2
D: .
V: TRBV20-1
DNA: TGCAGTGCTCCCGACGCGGGAATCGGCTACACCTTC
CDR3: CSAPDAGIGYTF

size: many
J: TRBJ2-7
D: .
V: TRBV7-2
DNA: TGTGCCAGCAGCTTTTACTACGAGCAGTACTTC
CDR3: CASSFYYEQYF

size: many
J: TRBJ1-2
D: TRBD1
V: TRBV28
DNA: TGTGCCAGCAGTTTTGAGGGGGCCGCTAACTATGGCTACACCTTC
CDR3: CASSFEGAANYGYTF

size: many
J: TRBJ1-3
D: .
V: TRBV6-2/TRBV6-3
DNA: TGTGCCAGCGGGCGGAGGAGATCCTCTGGAAACACCATATATTTT
CDR3: CASGRRRSSGNTIYF

size: many
J: TRBJ2-2
D: .
V: TRBV21-1
DNA: TGTGCCAGCAGCATTGGTGACAGGGGGCGACCCGGGGAGCTGTTTTTT
CDR3: CASSIGDRGRPGELFF

size: few
J: TRBJ1-2
D: TRBD1
V: TRBV20-1
DNA: TGCAGTGCTTCCGACAGGGGAGGCCTAGCTAACTATGGCTACACCTTC
CDR3: CSASDRGGLANYGYTF

size: many
J: TRBJ2-7
D: .
V: TRBV7-2
DNA: TGTGCCAGCAGCTTAGTGGTAGGCCTCGAGCAGTACTTC
CDR3: CASSLVVGLEQYF

size: few
J: TRBJ2-3
D: TRBD2
V: TRBV5-4
DNA: TGTGCCAGCAGCTTAAGTCTAGCGGGGCCGGCAGATACGCAGTATTTT
CDR3: CASSLSLAGPADTQYF

size: many
J: TRBJ2-3
D: TRBD1
V: TRBV5-6
DNA: TGTGCCAGCAGCTTGGCCCTGACAGGGGGCTTCGCAGATACGCAGTATTTT
CDR3: CASSLALTGGFADTQYF

size: many
J: TRBJ2-3
D: .
V: TRBV7-3
DNA: TGTGCCAGCAGCTTGCAGTCTAGCGCAGATACGCAGTATTTT
CDR3: CASSLQSSADTQYF

size: many
J: TRBJ1-1
D: TRBD1
V: TRBV12-3/TRBV12-4
DNA: TGTGCCAGCAGCCGGACAGGGATATCAGCTTTCTTT
CDR3: CASSRTGISAFF

size: medium-sized
J: TRBJ2-1
D: .
V: TRBV7-2
DNA: TGTGCCAGCAGCTTGGGGGCTCAATCCTACAATGAGCAGTTCTTC
CDR3: CASSLGAQSYNEQFF

size: many
J: TRBJ2-2
D: TRBD1
V: TRBV5-8
DNA: TGTGCCAGCAGCCCGGACAGGGGGAACACCGGGGAGCTGTTTTTT
CDR3: CASSPDRGNTGELFF

size: many
J: TRBJ1-1
D: .
V: TRBV6-5
DNA: TGTGCCAGCAGTTACGGAGGGGCCACTGAAGCTTTCTTT
CDR3: CASSYGGATEAFF

size: many
J: TRBJ1-5
D: TRBD1
V: TRBV12-3/TRBV12-4
DNA: TGTGCCAGCAGGAGTGGGACAGGCCGACAGCCCCAGCATTTT
CDR3: CASRSGTGRQPQHF

size: many
J: TRBJ2-7
D: .
V: TRBV7-2
DNA: TGTGCCAGCGGGCGACATTCCTACGAGCAGTACTTC
CDR3: CASGRHSYEQYF

size: many
J: TRBJ1-1
D: .
V: TRBV10-3
DNA: TGTGCCATCAGAGTGAACACTGAAGCTTTCTTT
CDR3: CAIRVNTEAFF

size: many
J: TRBJ2-5
D: .
V: TRBV18
DNA: TGTGCCAGCTCAGACCAAGAGACCCAGTACTTC
CDR3: CASSDQETQYF

size: few
J: TRBJ2-3
D: .
V: TRBV10-3
DNA: TGTGCCATCAGTGAGCCGAGGGGGAAAATCACAGATACGCAGTATTTT
CDR3: CAISEPRGKITDTQYF

size: many
J: TRBJ2-1
D: TRBD2
V: TRBV20-1
DNA: TGCAGTGCCGTGTTACCCGGGACTAGCTCCTACAATGAGCAGTTCTTC
CDR3: CSAVLPGTSSYNEQFF

size: many
J: TRBJ2-3
D: TRBD2
V: TRBV29-1
DNA: TGCAGCGTTGAGGGGGGGGCAGATACGCAGTATTTT
CDR3: CSVEGGADTQYF

size: .
J: TRBJ2-3
D: TRBD2
V: TRBV7-2
DNA: TGTGCCAGCAGAAAGGCGTTGGGACTAGCGGGGGGCGAAGATACGCAGTATTTT
CDR3: CASRKALGLAGGEDTQYF

size: few
J: TRBJ1-1
D: .
V: TRBV5-1
DNA: TGCGCCAGCAGCAAGGACGGGGGATGGAACACTGAAGCTTTCTTT
CDR3: CASSKDGGWNTEAFF

size: many
J: TRBJ1-1
D: .
V: TRBV15
DNA: TGTGCCACCAGCAGAGATGGGTGGGCGGGAGGAGATGGAGCTTTCTTT
CDR3: CATSRDGWAGGDGAFF

size: many
J: TRBJ2-5
D: .
V: TRBV5-1
DNA: TGCGCCAGCAGCTTGGCCCTCCAGGGCGCCGAGACCCAGTACTTC
CDR3: CASSLALQGAETQYF

size: once
J: TRBJ1-4
D: .
V: TRBV7-8
DNA: TGTGCCAGCAGCTTAGTAGTCGGAGGGAGGTTGTTTTTT
CDR3: CASSLVVGGRLFF

size: many
J: TRBJ2-5
D: .
V: TRBV20-1
DNA: TGCAGTGCTAGAGTACGGGGGGAGACCCAGTACTTC
CDR3: CSARVRGETQYF

size: .
J: TRBJ1-6
D: .
V: TRBV7-2
DNA: TGTGCCAGCAGCCCCCGTGGAGGTGATAATTCACCCCTCCACTTT
CDR3: CASSPRGGDNSPLHF

size: .
J: TRBJ1-2
D: .
V: TRBV19
DNA: TGTGCCAGTAGTATCTCGGCGGCAGGGCATGGCTACACCTTC
CDR3: CASSISAAGHGYTF

size: few
J: TRBJ2-2
D: TRBD2
V: TRBV5-1
DNA: TGCGCCAGCAGCTTACCTAGCGGCCCCACCGGGGAGCTGTTTTTT
CDR3: CASSLPSGPTGELFF